The 6 T cell receptor beta chains below come from one sample, sequenced in a study of blood T cell repertoires in COVID-19. The data were produced by immunoSEQ multiplex PCR, yet TCRdb's version contains in-frame clones alone and is incomplete. The profile shows more than 300,000 clones, about nine tenths of them singletons. The sequenced sample was peripheral blood. Source of these receptors: a woman in her 30s with COVID-19, enrolled during active disease.

There are a few counts of this clone. The rearrangement joins TRBV7-8 to TRBJ2-7; 7 nucleotides align to TRBD2. There are 16 residues in the CDR3. Per the germline V gene, CDR1 is SGHVS and CDR2 is FQNEAQ. With 0 bases clipped from V and 0 bases from J, the junction kept 5 bases outside the gene matches. The CDR3 DNA reads TGTGCCAGCAGCTTAGCAATCCTAGCGGCCTCCTACGAGCAGTACGTC. Its translation is CASSLAILAASYEQYV.

This clone was detected once. The rearrangement uses TRBV9 and TRBJ2-2; D is perhaps TRBD2 (6 bases). The ends were cut back, 0 bases at V and 8 bases at J, with 11 bases in the middle. The CDR3 is 14 amino acids. Germline lookup yields CDR1 SGDLS and CDR2 YYNGEE. The CDR3 protein is CASSVAGRRGELFF. CDR3 nucleotides: TGTGCCAGCAGCGTAGCGGGGAGGCGGGGGGAGCTGTTTTTT.

As concerns this clone: Other nucleotide sequences from this sample produce the same CDR3. V and J are TRBV6-5 and TRBJ1-1, with 7 bases lining up with TRBD1. V dropped 5 bases and J dropped 8; count of bases not matched to a gene: 2. CDR3 size: 11 residues. Germline V gene sequence: CDR1 MNHEY, CDR2 SVGAGI. CDR3 residues: CASSRQGEAFF. DNA of the CDR3: TGTGCCAGCAGTCGACAGGGAGAAGCTTTCTTT.

This clone was observed a few times. The chain is built from TRBV2 and TRBJ1-1, with D perhaps matching TRBD1 (6 bases). CDR3 length: 13 residues. Trimming left V 6 bases short and J 1 base short, with 9 bases between. CDR1 SNHLY and CDR2 FYNNEI come from the germline V gene. In DNA, the CDR3 is TGTGCCAGCAGATGGGGACAGAACACTGAAGCTTTCTTT. Translated, it gives CASRWGQNTEAFF.

The chain uses TRBV7-6 and TRBJ2-3, with 9 bases fitting TRBD2. The CDR3 consists of 18 residues. Losses at the gene ends were 3 bases for V and 4 bases for J; bases not matched to a gene: 14. The V gene's germline CDR1 is SGHVS and CDR2 FNYEAQ. CDR3 sequence (DNA): TGTGCCAGCAGCTTTTCTCCCTCCTCAGCGGGGGGAGCAGATACGCAGTATTTT. This codes for CASSFSPSSAGGADTQYF.

This clone has just a few counts. The CDR3 protein is CASSKRVQRTGNQPQHF. CDR3 nucleotide sequence: TGTGCCAGCAGTAAGCGGGTTCAGCGTACGGGCAATCAGCCCCAGCATTTT. The J gene is TRBJ1-5, the V gene TRBV6-4; no clear D. Looked up from germline, CDR1 is MRHNA and CDR2 is SNTAGT. V was clipped by 5 bases and J by 2 bases, with 19 bases between them. CDR3 length equals 17 residues.